The clone carrying this TCR beta chain has at least ten counts. The antigen is not known. Regarding time point: sample taken at primary tumor resection. Untreated early-stage non-small cell lung cancer patients, some 70 in total, were the donors. The data belong to a study of spatial heterogeneity in lung cancer. Germline V gene sequence: CDR1 MNHEY, CDR2 SMNVEV (reference sequence). CDR3 size: 16 residues. Trimming cost V 4 bases and J 0 bases, with 15 bases left between them. The study, taken as a whole, reports: Expanded intratumoral alpha and beta TCR counts tracked tumor mutation counts.

TCRdb redid the calling of the 5' RACE reads with MiXCR, one entry per CDR3 protein. The data show around 13,000 distinct CDR3 sequences, 6.6% seen once. Source: lung tumor tissue, taken at surgery. This clonotype originated in a female donor with early-stage non-small cell lung cancer. This chain uses TRBV27 with TRBJ2-5; D remains ambiguous. The CDR3 sequence is CASSSTVDLYQETQYF. The DNA of the CDR3 is TGTGCCAGCAGTTCAACTGTAGACTTGTACCAAGAGACCCAGTACTTC.